These 7 T cell receptor beta chains originate from one sample sequenced in a study of cytomegalovirus exposure and HLA in healthy donors. The PCR was carried out with 60 Vbeta primers and 13 Jbeta primers. Profiling relied on immunoSEQ multiplex PCR, and the TCRdb table lists in-frame clones only, not all of them. The table for this sample gives 80,000 to 95,000 clones. The sample comprised PBMCs. Receptors were obtained from a man in his fifties or sixties in good health and CMV-seropositive.

This sequence joins TRBV5-6 and TRBJ2-2; no clear D. Trimming took 4 bases from V and 0 from J, leaving 10 bases between them. The V gene's germline CDR1 is SGHDT and CDR2 YYEEEE. This CDR3 is 15 amino acids long. The CDR3 DNA is TGTGCCAGCAGCCAAACAAGTCCGAACACCGGGGAGCTGTTTTTT. Translating it yields CASSQTSPNTGELFF.

With respect to this clone: In the same sample, other DNA sequences code for this CDR3. The chain has TRBV4-1 and TRBJ2-7; the match to TRBD1 covers 9 bases. The length of the CDR3 is 15 residues. CDR1 and CDR2 (germline): MGHRA, YSYEKL. The junction had 4 bases not matched to a gene; V was cut back by 1 base and J by 3 bases. The CDR3 protein is CASSQGPGQGYEQYF. CDR3 nucleotide sequence: TGCGCCAGCAGCCAAGGCCCGGGACAGGGCTACGAGCAGTACTTC.

The chain recombines TRBV27 with TRBJ1-2; TRBD1 matches 7 bases. The CDR3 extends over 17 amino acids. J lost 5 bases, V lost 3 bases, and 15 bases had no gene match. Germline lookup yields CDR1 MNHEY and CDR2 SMNVEV (reference sequence). As DNA, the CDR3 is TGTGCCAGCAGTTTTGTTCTTCCAGGGGGTTTAGGATATGGCTACACCTTC. It is translated as CASSFVLPGGLGYGYTF.

The V call is TRBV2, the J call TRBJ1-5, with a tentative D call TRBD1 (5 bases). V dropped 6 bases and J dropped 7 bases, with 13 bases sitting between them. There are 13 residues in the CDR3. Germline values: CDR1 SNHLY, CDR2 FYNNEI. Here the CDR3 reads CASRGEVLQPQHF. CDR3 DNA: TGTGCCAGCAGGGGGGAGGTGTTGCAGCCCCAGCATTTT.

The rearrangement links TRBV7-2 to TRBJ1-1; D may be TRBD1 (5 bases). V was shortened by 4 bases and J by 6 bases, with 12 bases between the two germline ends. CDR3 size: 13 residues. Germline values: CDR1 SGHTA, CDR2 FQGNSA. CDR3 residues: CASSYRGDSEAFF. CDR3 in DNA: TGTGCCAGCAGCTACCGGGGGGACTCTGAAGCTTTCTTT.

The chain couples TRBV9 to TRBJ2-2, with unresolved D. The germline CDR1 and CDR2 sequences are SGDLS and YYNGEE. The V gene lost 2 bases and the J gene lost 3 bases, with 8 bases spanning the gap. The CDR3 spans 14 residues. The CDR3 protein is CASSVEVHTGELFF. Here the CDR3 DNA reads TGTGCCAGCAGCGTCGAGGTCCACACCGGGGAGCTGTTTTTT.

The chain combines TRBV5-1 with TRBJ2-1; D gene unclear. Germline-derived CDR1 and CDR2 are SGHRS and YFSETQ. This CDR3 contains 12 residues. Trimming took off 1 base at V and 5 bases at J, with 4 bases between the two ends. The CDR3, as DNA: TGCGCCAGCAGCTTGTTCGACAATGAGCAGTTCTTC. This encodes CASSLFDNEQFF.